These 2 T cell receptor beta chains originate from one sample sequenced in a study of Ad26.COV2.S vaccination and SARS-CoV-2 variants (dated by TCRdb to about 2021). Reading the label with the study, this specimen's treatment or condition is: some 19 received Ad26.COV2.S at low or high dose, single or two shots; several received placebo; per-sample allocation not given. Repertoires of vaccine and placebo recipients were sequenced from samples taken on day 63 after the first injection. Libraries were built with the immunoSEQ multiplex PCR assay. TCRdb's version of the immuneACCESS table is confined to in-frame rearrangements and falls short of the full clone set. An unresolved V gene accounts for under half of the shortfall where checked; the remainder is of unknown origin. The sample includes about 420,000 clones, with over 75% observed a single time. The ten biggest clones cover 3.6% of the sample.

The specimen comprised peripheral blood, sampled in a trial of Ad26.COV2.S vaccine versus placebo. These TCRs come from a person aged 18-60 years who received the Ad26.COV2.S COVID-19 vaccine or a placebo.

This clone was picked up one time. This rearrangement joins TRBV5-4 to TRBJ2-2; the match to TRBD2 covers 14 bases. The CDR3 has 16 amino acids. J lost 7 bases, V lost 4 bases, and 6 bases had no gene match. CDR1 and CDR2 from the germline V gene are SGHNT and YYREEE (reference sequence). The CDR3 here is CASSLGLAGADGELFF. The CDR3 DNA reads TGTGCCAGCAGCCTGGGACTAGCGGGGGCGGACGGGGAGCTGTTTTTT.

The rearrangement joins TRBV19 to TRBJ2-5; a possible D gene is TRBD2 (6 bases). CDR3 length equals 15 residues. Looked up from germline, CDR1 is LNHDA and CDR2 is SQIVND (reference sequence). V lost 7 bases and J 1 base, leaving 16 bases between the germline ends. The CDR3: CASTPAGGFQETQYF. For the CDR3, the DNA is TGTGCCAGTACCCCCGCCGGAGGGTTCCAAGAGACCCAGTACTTC.